These 24 T cell receptor beta chains came from one sample sequenced in a study of blood T cell repertoires in COVID-19. The data were produced by immunoSEQ multiplex PCR, yet TCRdb's version contains in-frame clones alone and is incomplete. This table holds about 100,000 clones, 85% to 95% found once. The material sequenced was peripheral blood. These receptors were taken from a man aged 45-65 years with active COVID-19.

This clone is medium-sized (0.01 to 0.1%). The gene calls are TRBV2 and TRBJ2-3; D is undetermined. Germline loops: CDR1 SNHLY, CDR2 FYNNEI. V was cut by 4 bases and J by 6 bases, with 11 bases left in between. The CDR3 has 13 amino acids. The CDR3 here is CASSALPTDTQYF. The DNA for the CDR3 is TGTGCCAGCAGTGCACTGCCCACGGATACGCAGTATTTT.

CDR3 DNA sequence: TGTGCCAGTAGTCGAATTGGCACCAGCTCCTACAATGAGCAGTTCTTC. Its protein is CASSRIGTSSYNEQFF. The chain carries TRBV19 and TRBJ2-1, with D hard to call. Germline values: CDR1 LNHDA, CDR2 SQIVND (reference sequence). V shed 5 bases and J shed 0 bases, with 14 bases lying between them. The CDR3 sequence is 16 residues long.

The V call is TRBV10-2, the J call TRBJ1-3; D remains ambiguous. This CDR3 spans 14 amino acids. CDR1 is WSHSY and CDR2 is SAAADI in the germline V gene. The germline V and J ends were trimmed by 3 bases and 4 bases, with 10 bases remaining between them. The CDR3, as DNA: TGCGCCAGCAGTGATTACGGAGGAGGAAACACCATATATTTT. Translated, it gives CASSDYGGGNTIYF.

The chain combines TRBV7-3 with TRBJ2-3; 7 positions agree with TRBD1. With 1 base clipped from V and 2 bases from J, the junction kept 6 bases outside the gene matches. This CDR3 is built from 16 residues. CDR1 is SGHTA and CDR2 is FQGTGA in the germline V gene. The CDR3 is CASSLMGRGNTDTQYF. The CDR3 DNA reads as TGTGCCAGCAGCTTAATGGGCAGGGGGAACACAGATACGCAGTATTTT.

The V gene is TRBV7-2, the J gene TRBJ1-5; 8 nucleotides match TRBD1. Looked up from germline, CDR1 is SGHTA and CDR2 is FQGNSA. The trim removed 3 bases at V and 4 bases at J, leaving 2 bases unmatched. The CDR3 contains 14 residues. The CDR3 region has the DNA TGTGCCAGCAGCTTTTACAGGGGGAATCAGCCCCAGCATTTT. It translates to CASSFYRGNQPQHF.

The rearrangement uses TRBV3-1 (or the pseudogene TRBV3-2) and TRBJ1-4; D gene unclear. CDR3 length: 14 residues. CDR1 LGHDT and CDR2 YNNKEL come from the germline V gene (reference sequence). Trimming left V 1 base short and J 7 bases short, with 10 bases between. The CDR3 region has the DNA TGTGCCAGCAGCCAAGGAGTAGGGAGTGAAAAACTGTTTTTT. Its translation is CASSQGVGSEKLFF.

The rearrangement links TRBV6-9 to TRBJ2-7, with a possible D match to TRBD2 (5 bases). The ends were cut back, 7 bases at V and 2 bases at J, with 12 bases in the middle. Germline-derived CDR1 and CDR2 are MNHGY and SVAAGI. The CDR3 extends over 13 amino acids. This chain's CDR3 is CASTPGVTYEQYF. The CDR3 DNA is TGTGCCAGCACCCCCGGGGTGACCTACGAGCAGTACTTC.

The chain employs TRBV7-8 and TRBJ2-2, with 7 bases fitting TRBD2. The CDR3 sequence is 15 residues long. CDR1 and CDR2 (germline): SGHVS, FQNEAQ. V lost 6 bases, J lost 2 bases, and 6 bases stayed unmatched. The DNA for the CDR3 is TGTGCCAGCAGGATTAGCGGGCCCAACACCGGGGAGCTGTTTTTT. Translated: CASRISGPNTGELFF.

This clone appeared once. V and J are TRBV5-1 and TRBJ2-3, with 7 bases identical to TRBD2. CDR1 is SGHRS and CDR2 is YFSETQ in the germline V gene. The CDR3 runs 16 residues. V lost 4 bases, J lost 0 bases, and 8 bases stayed unmatched. The DNA of the CDR3 is TGCGCCAGCAGCGGAGGGCTAGCGGTTAGCACAGATACGCAGTATTTT. Its translation is CASSGGLAVSTDTQYF.

This sequence joins TRBV9 and TRBJ2-7; D uncertain. The germline gives CDR1 SGDLS, CDR2 YYNGEE. The CDR3 is 16 amino acids. Trimming removed 0 bases at V and 0 bases at J, with 13 bases between. The CDR3: CASSVDGKPYSYEQYF. CDR3 nucleotides: TGTGCCAGCAGCGTAGACGGTAAACCTTACTCCTACGAGCAGTACTTC. Drawing the rest from reference TRBV9 and TRBJ2-7, the complete variable domain is DSGVTQTPKHLITATGQRVTLRCSPRSGDLSVYWYQQSLDQGLQFLIQYYNGEERAKGNILERFSAQQFPDLHSELNLSSLELGDSALYFCASSVDGKPYSYEQYFGPGTRLTVT.

This clone occurred once. This chain uses TRBV6-6 with TRBJ2-3, with TRBD2 matching 13 bases. The J segment lost 2 bases and the V segment lost 5 bases, leaving 7 bases of the junction unmatched. The CDR3 runs 17 residues. Germline assignment: CDR1 MNHNY and CDR2 SVGAGI (reference sequence). CDR3 in DNA: TGTGCCAGCAGTCCCCTCACTAGCGGGAGGGCCACAGATACGCAGTATTTT. Protein: CASSPLTSGRATDTQYF.

V and J are TRBV7-9 and TRBJ1-1; TRBD1 matches at 8 bases. Germline-derived CDR1 and CDR2 are SEHNR and FQNEAQ (reference sequence). The ends lost 6 bases at V and 6 bases at J; junction bases unmatched: 6. This CDR3 is built from 13 residues. The CDR3 DNA follows: TGTGCCAGCAGGTCTCAGGGGGCCGCTGAAGCTTTCTTT. Protein sequence: CASRSQGAAEAFF.

This chain links TRBV27 with TRBJ1-5, with D hard to call. V shed 1 base and J shed 4 bases, with 11 bases lying between them. This CDR3 is built from 15 residues. Germline assignment: CDR1 MNHEY and CDR2 SMNVEV (reference sequence). The CDR3 loop is CASSLLAARNQPQHF. The CDR3, as DNA: TGTGCCAGCAGTTTATTGGCGGCTCGGAATCAGCCCCAGCATTTT.

This clone showed up just once. The V call is TRBV19, the J call TRBJ2-2, with TRBD2 as a possible D gene (6 bases). Germline V gene lookup returns CDR1 LNHDA and CDR2 SQIVND (reference sequence). Trimming took off 5 bases at V and 3 bases at J, with 16 bases between the two ends. This CDR3 spans 16 amino acids. CDR3 sequence: CASSPLAETHTGELFF. Written as DNA, the CDR3 is TGTGCCAGTAGTCCCTTAGCGGAGACACACACCGGGGAGCTGTTTTTT.

V and J are TRBV7-9 and TRBJ2-7; 9 nucleotides agree with TRBD1. The CDR3 is 15 residues long. Germline CDR1 and CDR2: SEHNR and FQNEAQ (reference sequence). Losses at the gene ends were 5 bases for V and 3 bases for J; bases not matched to a gene: 8. In DNA form, the CDR3 reads TGTGCCAGCAGCGCACGGACAGGGGCCGGCTACGAGCAGTACTTC. Residues: CASSARTGAGYEQYF.

The chain combines TRBV10-3 with TRBJ1-2, with D perhaps matching TRBD1 (5 bases). The V end lost 8 bases, the J end lost 0 bases, and 13 bases lay between the germline ends. The CDR3 extends over 14 amino acids. Per the germline V gene, CDR1 is ENHRY and CDR2 is SYGVKD. Here the CDR3 reads CAIASDSTNYGYTF. CDR3 in DNA: TGTGCCATCGCCTCCGACAGTACTAACTATGGCTACACCTTC.

The CDR3: CASSSLNRGLSNQPQHF. Here the CDR3 DNA reads TGTGCCAGCAGTTCCTTGAACAGGGGGCTAAGCAATCAGCCCCAGCATTTT. V is TRBV28 and J is TRBJ1-5, with 9 bases lining up with TRBD1. J lost 1 base, V lost 4 bases, and 8 bases had no gene match. Germline values: CDR1 MDHEN, CDR2 SYDVKM. The length of the CDR3 is 17 residues.

The gene calls are TRBV24-1 and TRBJ2-3, with TRBD2 as a possible D gene (5 bases). The CDR3 loop spans 14 amino acids. The V gene's germline CDR1 is KGHDR and CDR2 SFDVKD. V dropped 5 bases and J dropped 0 bases, with 8 bases sitting between them. Here the CDR3 reads CATSGGISTDTQYF. The CDR3, as DNA: TGTGCCACCAGTGGAGGGATCAGCACAGATACGCAGTATTTT.

The genes are TRBV11-3 and TRBJ2-1, with 8 bases fitting TRBD2. The CDR3 is 17 residues long. V lost 3 bases, J lost 8 bases, and 15 bases stayed unmatched. The germline CDR1 and CDR2 sequences are SGHNT and YENEEA. The CDR3 protein is CASSLDRMGTSHDEQFF. DNA for the CDR3: TGTGCCAGCAGCTTGGACCGGATGGGGACTAGTCACGATGAGCAGTTCTTC.

Concerning this clone: The junction departs from germline at one end; a sequencing error may be responsible. This chain uses TRBV7-3 with TRBJ1-2, with TRBD1 matching 7 bases. Germline V CDR1 and CDR2: SGHTA, FQGTGA. The CDR3 sequence is 11 residues long. The CDR3 loop is CASSSTGAPVF. For the CDR3, the DNA is TGTGCCAGCAGCTCTACAGGGGCCCCAGTCTTC.

The chain couples TRBV19 to TRBJ1-6; D not resolved. The germline V gene has CDR1 LNHDA and CDR2 SQIVND (reference sequence). The CDR3 totals 13 residues. The ends were cut back, 5 bases at V and 9 bases at J, with 11 bases in the middle. Here the CDR3 reads CASSAARASPLHF. The CDR3 DNA sequence: TGTGCCAGTAGTGCGGCGAGGGCTTCACCCCTCCACTTT.

The V call is TRBV28, the J call TRBJ2-2; no definite D call. The CDR3 contains 14 residues. Germline CDR1 reads MDHEN; CDR2 reads SYDVKM. V was pared by 3 bases and J by 1 base, with 6 bases between. For the CDR3, the DNA is TGTGCCAGCAGTTTTGGCAGGAACACCGGGGAGCTGTTTTTT. Encoded protein: CASSFGRNTGELFF.

The rearrangement joins TRBV2 to TRBJ1-2, with D possibly matching TRBD1 (6 bases). The CDR3 runs 15 residues. V was pared by 6 bases and J by 2 bases, with 16 bases between. The germline CDR1 and CDR2 sequences are SNHLY and FYNNEI. The chain's CDR3 is CASRGTGLLNYGYTF. The CDR3 nucleotides are TGTGCCAGCAGAGGAACAGGGCTGCTGAACTATGGCTACACCTTC.

V is TRBV12-3 or TRBV12-4 and J is TRBJ1-2; D possibly corresponds to TRBD1 (5 bases). The CDR3 sequence is 13 residues long. Trimming stripped 1 base from V and 7 bases from J, with 10 bases between. CDR3 bases: TGTGCCAGCAGTTTAGAGGGGCAGGTTGGCTACACCTTC. This translates into CASSLEGQVGYTF.